A single sample is the source of the 22 T cell receptor beta chains below, sequenced in a study of T cells in Graves' hyperthyroidism and ophthalmopathy. The investigators amplified TCR beta CDR3 regions from RNA transcripts. A first-round RT-PCR of the TCR CDR3 used the HTBI primer set. Each CDR3 protein is one row after TCRdb ran MiXCR on the multiplex PCR reads. The top ten hold about a tenth of the sample, which has hundreds of thousands of distinct CDR3 sequences, about 14% seen once. Sequencing input: blood. These receptors were taken from a woman aged 18-29 years with Graves' hyperthyroidism.

This chain joins TRBV28 and TRBJ2-7; D unclear. This CDR3 comprises 11 residues. V was shortened by 3 bases and J by 7 bases, with 7 bases between the two germline ends. Germline values: CDR1 MDHEN, CDR2 SYDVKM. The CDR3 coding sequence is TGTGCCAGCAGTTTCGTTGATGAGCAGTACTTC. Residues: CASSFVDEQYF.

This clonotype was seen ten or more times. The chain recombines TRBV7-6 with TRBJ1-6; maybe TRBD1 (5 bases). Looked up from germline, CDR1 is SGHVS and CDR2 is FNYEAQ. Trimming pared 7 bases from V and 1 base from J, leaving 23 bases between. This CDR3 comprises 19 residues. This CDR3 reads CASIELGTGQGSYNSPLHF. CDR3 in DNA: TGTGCCAGCATCGAATTGGGGACGGGGCAAGGTTCCTATAATTCACCCCTCCACTTT. Together with reference TRBV7-6 and TRBJ1-6, the CDR3 gives the full variable domain: GAGVSQSPRYKVTKRGQDVALRCDPISGHVSLYWYRQALGQGPEFLTYFNYEAQQDKSGLPNDRFSAERPEGSISTLTIQRTEQRDSAMYRCASIELGTGQGSYNSPLHFGNGTRLTVT.

This clonotype occurred a few times. This rearrangement joins TRBV6-1 to TRBJ2-3, with TRBD2 identical over 7 bases. This CDR3 has 15 residues. Looked up from germline, CDR1 is MNHNS and CDR2 is SASEGT. After removal of 6 bases from V and 5 bases from J, the junction contained 11 bases not matched to a gene. The CDR3 here is CASRPWGGFGDTQYF. The CDR3 coding sequence is TGTGCCAGCAGGCCTTGGGGGGGATTCGGAGATACGCAGTATTTT.

In the case of this clonotype: A much larger clone lies a single base off, so this may be a read error. This CDR3 reads CASSSVGGRGETQCF. CDR3 in DNA: TGTGCCAGCAGCTCGGTCGGGGGCCGGGGAGAGACCCAGTGCTTC. The V call is TRBV11-2, the J call TRBJ2-5; D might be TRBD1 or TRBD2, each matching 6 bases. Germline assignment: CDR1 SGHAT and CDR2 FQNNGV. The CDR3 consists of 15 residues.

V gene TRBV5-6 combines with J gene TRBJ2-7; 8 bases fit TRBD2. The CDR3 has 16 amino acids. V shed 4 bases and J 1 base; nucleotides not matched to a gene: 10. Germline CDR1 and CDR2: SGHDT and YYEEEE. CDR3 coding DNA: TGTGCCAGCAGCGAGGGCGGTGGACTAGCTTCCTACGAGCAGTACTTC. It translates to CASSEGGGLASYEQYF.

The V gene is TRBV14, the J gene TRBJ1-2; D is unresolved. V lost 1 base and J 7 bases, leaving 10 bases between the germline ends. The CDR3 is 13 residues long. The germline CDR1 and CDR2 sequences are SGHDN and FVKESK. The CDR3 region has the DNA TGTGCCAGCAGCCAAGTGGCCACTGGTGGCTACACCTTC. This codes for CASSQVATGGYTF.

The rearrangement links TRBV5-4 to TRBJ1-2; TRBD1 agrees at 9 bases. Germline lookup yields CDR1 SGHNT and CDR2 YYREEE (reference sequence). The CDR3 consists of 16 residues. V gave up 4 bases and J gave up 2 bases; unmatched junction bases: 9. The CDR3 protein is CASSPGQGRRNYGYTF. DNA of the CDR3: TGTGCCAGCAGCCCGGGACAGGGACGGCGAAACTATGGCTACACCTTC.

This clonotype was seen ten or more times. This chain uses TRBV28 with TRBJ2-1; TRBD2 is a possible D gene (6 bases). Trimming removed 4 bases at V and 1 base at J, with 11 bases between. CDR1 is MDHEN and CDR2 is SYDVKM in the germline V gene. CDR3 length: 15 amino acids. The CDR3 DNA reads as TGTGCCAGCAGTTATTCCCGGGGGTCCTACAATGAGCAGTTCTTC. Translation: CASSYSRGSYNEQFF.

This rearrangement joins TRBV20-1 to TRBJ2-2, with D perhaps matching TRBD1 (5 bases). CDR3 length: 15 residues. V lost 0 bases to trimming and J lost 0 bases, with 8 bases between them. CDR1 is DFQATT and CDR2 is SNEGSKA in the germline V gene (reference sequence). CDR3 nucleotides: TGCAGTGCTAGAGATAGGGGTACGAACACCGGGGAGCTGTTTTTT. Encoded protein: CSARDRGTNTGELFF.

This clonotype was seen ten or more times. This chain links TRBV2 with TRBJ2-5; D is undetermined. The ends were cut back, 3 bases at V and 1 base at J, with 6 bases in the middle. The V gene's germline CDR1 is SNHLY and CDR2 FYNNEI. The CDR3 spans 13 residues. The CDR3 bases are TGTGCCAGCAGTGAGAGGTCCCAAGAGACCCAGTACTTC. This encodes CASSERSQETQYF.

The chain recombines TRBV20-1 with TRBJ1-1; unclear D gene. The CDR3 runs 13 residues. Deletions cut 5 bases from V and 3 bases from J, with 13 bases between. Germline V CDR1 and CDR2: DFQATT, SNEGSKA (reference sequence). The CDR3 DNA is TGCAGTGCTCCCTCGGCTCGATACACTGAAGCTTTCTTT. Its protein product is CSAPSARYTEAFF.

This clonotype has at least ten counts. The chain employs TRBV20-1 and TRBJ2-1, with 10 bases identical to TRBD1. V dropped 6 bases and J dropped 4; count of bases not matched to a gene: 6. CDR3 length: 14 residues. The V gene's germline CDR1 is DFQATT and CDR2 SNEGSKA (reference sequence). The CDR3 here is CSAPGQGFYNEQFF. DNA of the CDR3: TGCAGTGCACCGGGACAGGGGTTTTACAATGAGCAGTTCTTC.

This clonotype showed up many times. The chain carries TRBV20-1 and TRBJ1-4; D remains unclear. Germline V gene lookup returns CDR1 DFQATT and CDR2 SNEGSKA (reference sequence). The CDR3 length is 13 residues. V was shortened by 7 bases and J by 5 bases, with 14 bases between the two germline ends. CDR3 nucleotide sequence: TGCAGTGTCAGACGGCAGTTCAATGAAAAACTGTTTTTT. Its translation is CSVRRQFNEKLFF.

This clonotype was counted ten times or more. The rearrangement links TRBV3-1 to TRBJ1-3; 11 nucleotides align to TRBD1. CDR3 length: 15 amino acids. Germline values: CDR1 LGHDT, CDR2 YNNKEL (reference sequence). V was pared by 2 bases and J by 8 bases, with 5 bases of the junction left unmatched. The DNA for the CDR3 is TGTGCCAGCAGCCAATATGGACAGGGGGCGGACACCATATATTTT. It codes for CASSQYGQGADTIYF.

This clonotype was seen a handful of times. The chain combines TRBV4-1 with TRBJ2-7; TRBD1 matches at 10 bases. There are 15 residues in the CDR3. From germline, CDR1 is MGHRA and CDR2 YSYEKL. V dropped 1 base and J dropped 4; count of bases not matched to a gene: 4. Written as DNA, the CDR3 is TGCGCCAGCAGCCAAGGGCGGGACAGGGGTTACGAGCAGTACTTC. It yields the protein CASSQGRDRGYEQYF.

This clonotype was detected only a few times. This chain joins TRBV7-9 and TRBJ2-5, with D possibly being TRBD1 or TRBD2 (5 bases each). V lost 1 base and J 5 bases, leaving 14 bases between the germline ends. This CDR3 is 15 amino acids long. CDR1 and CDR2 (germline): SEHNR, FQNEAQ (reference sequence). Here the CDR3 reads CASSLGPRGAETQYF. For the CDR3, the DNA is TGTGCCAGCAGCTTAGGCCCCCGAGGGGCGGAGACCCAGTACTTC.

This clonotype was recorded at least ten times. V gene TRBV13 combines with J gene TRBJ1-1; D is possibly TRBD1 (5 bases). V dropped 2 bases and J dropped 11 bases, with 12 bases sitting between them. This CDR3 has 12 residues. CDR1 PRHDT and CDR2 FYEKMQ come from the germline V gene (reference sequence). The CDR3 DNA reads as TGTGCCAGCAGCTTATCCCGGGGGGGGGCTTTCTTT. Translated: CASSLSRGGAFF. The whole variable domain, filled in from reference TRBV13 and TRBJ1-1, reads AAGVIQSPRHLIKEKRETATLKCYPIPRHDTVYWYQQGPGQDPQFLISFYEKMQSDKGSIPDRFSAQQFSDYHSELNMSSLELGDSALYFCASSLSRGGAFFGQGTRLTVV.

This clonotype appeared many times. This chain uses TRBV5-1 with TRBJ2-7, with no clear D. The CDR3 spans 14 residues. Germline V lookup: CDR1 SGHRS, CDR2 YFSETQ. The V end lost 5 bases, the J end lost 0 bases, and 12 bases lay between the germline ends. The CDR3 sequence is CASSNPAISYEQYF. The CDR3 DNA reads TGCGCCAGCAGTAACCCGGCCATCTCCTACGAGCAGTACTTC.

Concerning this clonotype itself: A much larger clone lies one base from this, so it may be a read error. This is likely a read error, given that the CDR3 carries no conserved phenylalanine or tryptophan at its end. This chain joins TRBV19 and TRBJ1-1, with D possibly matching TRBD1 (6 bases). CDR3 size: 14 residues. Germline V gene sequence: CDR1 LNHDA, CDR2 SQIVND (reference sequence). V was cut by 7 bases and J by 1 base, with 13 bases left in between. CDR3 sequence: CASTPQGRNTEAFL. The DNA of the CDR3 is TGTGCCAGTACCCCCCAGGGGAGGAACACTGAAGCTTTCCTT.

This clonotype was detected a few times. This chain uses TRBV7-9 with TRBJ2-2; perhaps TRBD2 as D (6 bases). Germline V gives CDR1 SEHNR, CDR2 FQNEAQ (reference sequence). The V gene lost 2 bases and the J gene lost 4 bases, with 17 bases spanning the gap. The length of the CDR3 is 17 residues. The CDR3, as DNA: TGTGCCAGCAGCTTAAATATTGCGGGGCCGGGCACCGGGGAGCTGTTTTTT. Translation: CASSLNIAGPGTGELFF.

This clonotype was detected only a few times. The V call is TRBV10-1, the J call TRBJ2-1; 9 bases are shared with TRBD2. V shed 2 bases and J 2 bases; nucleotides not matched to a gene: 10. The V gene's germline CDR1 is WNHNN and CDR2 SYGVQD (reference sequence). The CDR3 covers 18 residues. The CDR3 DNA reads TGCGCCAGCAGTGAGGGGGTGACTAGCGGTCTCCCCTACAATGAGCAGTTCTTC. Its protein product is CASSEGVTSGLPYNEQFF.

This clonotype occurred a few times. The rearrangement joins TRBV7-2 to TRBJ1-3; D might be TRBD1 (5 bases). This CDR3 comprises 15 residues. The ends were cut back, 1 base at V and 3 bases at J, with 10 bases in the middle. Germline CDR1 and CDR2: SGHTA and FQGNSA. DNA for the CDR3: TGTGCCAGCAGCTTAGATGGGACGTATGGAAACACCATATATTTT. It specifies CASSLDGTYGNTIYF. The whole variable domain, filled in from reference TRBV7-2 and TRBJ1-3, reads GAGVSQSPSNKVTEKGKDVELRCDPISGHTALYWYRQSLGQGLEFLIYFQGNSAPDKSGLPSDRFSAERTGGSVSTLTIQRTQQEDSAVYLCASSLDGTYGNTIYFGEGSWLTVV.